This T cell receptor (beta chain) was documented in a study of blood T cell repertoires in COVID-19. Across the whole study: Material from acute and convalescent COVID-19 was sourced from the United States, Italy and Spain. The cDNA or gDNA used as material had been derived from T cells, B-cell-depleted T cells, or PBMCs.

Per the original methods: Nucleated cell counts were estimated from reference gene primer amplification. Some clones are missing from TCRdb's copy, which holds only in-frame ones; the method was immunoSEQ multiplex PCR. V, J and clone size were drawn from that table, and D and trimming were deduced from the DNA. Here the sample spans approximately 130,000 clones, more than 75% being singletons. The CDR3 is made up of 14 amino acids. Per germline, CDR1 PRHDT and CDR2 FYEKMQ (reference sequence). V was shortened by 5 bases and J by 4 bases, with 14 bases between the two germline ends. This receptor was identified in a human donor in a cohort sampled during active COVID-19. The rearrangement uses TRBV13 and TRBJ1-1; unclear D gene. The sample consisted of peripheral blood. CDR3 protein: CASSPRWGGTEAFF. Written as DNA, the CDR3 is TGTGCCAGCAGCCCTCGCTGGGGAGGCACTGAAGCTTTCTTT.